This T cell receptor beta chain came from a study of blood T cell repertoires in COVID-19. The V gene lost 1 base and the J gene lost 6 bases, with 9 bases spanning the gap. CDR1 is LNHDA and CDR2 is SQIVND in the germline V gene (reference sequence). This CDR3 has 13 residues. TCRdb keeps only in-frame clones here, not all; method: immunoSEQ multiplex PCR. The table lists some 390,000 clones, about 91% of them singletons. Sequencing was performed on peripheral blood. This clonotype was sampled from a middle-aged woman with COVID-19, enrolled during active disease. The genes are TRBV19 and TRBJ1-1; D is undetermined. The CDR3 nucleotides read TGTGCCAGTAGTATAGCCAACATCGCTGAAGCTTTCTTT. Amino acid sequence: CASSIANIAEAFF.